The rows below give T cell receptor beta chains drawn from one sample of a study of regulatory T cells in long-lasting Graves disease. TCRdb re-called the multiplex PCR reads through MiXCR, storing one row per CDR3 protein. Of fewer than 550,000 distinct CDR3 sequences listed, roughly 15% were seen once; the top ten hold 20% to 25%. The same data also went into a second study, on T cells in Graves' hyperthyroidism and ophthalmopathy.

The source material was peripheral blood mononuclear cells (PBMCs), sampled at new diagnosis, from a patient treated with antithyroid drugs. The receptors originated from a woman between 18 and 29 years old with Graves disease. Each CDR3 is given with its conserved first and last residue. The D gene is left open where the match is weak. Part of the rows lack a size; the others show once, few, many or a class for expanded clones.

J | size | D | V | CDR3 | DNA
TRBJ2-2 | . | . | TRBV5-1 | CASSLASSRNTGELFF | TGCGCCAGCAGCTTGGCGTCAAGCAGGAACACCGGGGAGCTGTTTTTT
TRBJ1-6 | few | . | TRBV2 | CASSDWRGNSYNSPLHF | TGTGCCAGCAGTGACTGGCGGGGGAATTCCTATAATTCACCCCTCCACTTT
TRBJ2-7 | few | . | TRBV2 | CASVYYEHSYEQYF | TGTGCCAGCGTGTATTACGAACACTCCTACGAGCAGTACTTC
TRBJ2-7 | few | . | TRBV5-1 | CASSWDTGSASYEQYF | TGCGCCAGCAGCTGGGACACAGGCAGTGCCTCCTACGAGCAGTACTTC
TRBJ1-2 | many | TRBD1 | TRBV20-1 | CSAREGTVGFNYGYTF | TGCAGTGCTAGAGAAGGGACAGTGGGATTTAACTATGGCTACACCTTC
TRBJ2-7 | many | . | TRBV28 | CASTSPQGIEQYF | TGTGCCAGCACCTCCCCTCAGGGGATCGAGCAGTACTTC
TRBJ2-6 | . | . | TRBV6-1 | CASSLHRAGANVLTF | TGTGCCAGCAGCTTACACAGGGCTGGGGCCAACGTCCTGACTTTC
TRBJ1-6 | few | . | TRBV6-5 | CASSYSRETPLHF | TGTGCCAGCAGTTACTCTAGGGAGACACCCCTCCACTTT
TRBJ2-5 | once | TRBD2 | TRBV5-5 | CASSTIAGGQETQYF | TGTGCCAGCAGCACTATAGCGGGAGGGCAAGAGACCCAGTACTTC
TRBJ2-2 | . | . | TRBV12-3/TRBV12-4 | CASSSIGSTGELFF | TGTGCCAGCAGTTCCATTGGGAGCACCGGGGAGCTGTTTTTT
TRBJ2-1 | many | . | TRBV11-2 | CASSLEAYNEQFF | TGTGCCAGCAGCTTAGAAGCCTACAATGAGCAGTTCTTC
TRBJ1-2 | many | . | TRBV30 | CAWSWGGGGYTF | TGTGCCTGGAGTTGGGGGGGTGGTGGCTACACCTTC
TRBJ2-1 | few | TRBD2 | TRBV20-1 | CSALSGSGVSYNEQFF | TGCAGTGCCCTTAGCGGGAGCGGTGTTTCCTACAATGAGCAGTTCTTC
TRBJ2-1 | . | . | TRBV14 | CASSRTRGNEQFF | TGTGCCAGCAGCCGAACTAGGGGCAATGAGCAGTTCTTC
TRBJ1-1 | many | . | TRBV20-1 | CSARDWNFGGGNTEAFF | TGCAGTGCTAGAGATTGGAATTTCGGGGGTGGGAACACTGAAGCTTTCTTT
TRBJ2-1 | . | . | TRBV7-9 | CASSSREGSSYNEQFF | TGTGCCAGCAGCTCAAGAGAGGGTAGCTCCTACAATGAGCAGTTCTTC
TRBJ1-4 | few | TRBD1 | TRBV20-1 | CSARERDRGAEKLFF | TGCAGTGCTAGAGAGAGGGACAGGGGCGCAGAAAAACTGTTTTTT
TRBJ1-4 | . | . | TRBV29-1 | CSVEEGNNEKLFF | TGCAGCGTTGAGGAAGGGAATAATGAAAAACTGTTTTTT
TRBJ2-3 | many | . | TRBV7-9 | CASSRLFSGPTDTQYF | TGTGCCAGCAGCAGGTTGTTTAGCGGACCCACAGATACGCAGTATTTT
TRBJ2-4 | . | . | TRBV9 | CASSVGGENIQYF | TGTGCCAGCAGCGTAGGTGGCGAAAACATTCAGTACTTC
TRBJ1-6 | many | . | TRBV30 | CAWSDWGNSPLHF | TGTGCCTGGAGTGATTGGGGAAATTCACCCCTCCACTTT
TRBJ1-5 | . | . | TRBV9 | CASSEGVRSNQPQHF | TGTGCCAGTTCAGAGGGAGTCAGGAGCAATCAGCCCCAGCATTTT
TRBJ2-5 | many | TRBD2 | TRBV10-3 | CAISRLAGGPEQETQYF | TGTGCCATCAGTAGACTAGCGGGAGGGCCGGAGCAAGAGACCCAGTACTTC
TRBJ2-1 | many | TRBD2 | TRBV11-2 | CASSLSGVAGVVYNEQFF | TGTGCCAGCAGCTTATCGGGGGTAGCGGGAGTTGTTTACAATGAGCAGTTCTTC
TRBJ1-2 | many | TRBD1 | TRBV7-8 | CASSSRTGGLVDGYTF | TGTGCCAGCAGCTCCCGGACAGGGGGCTTGGTAGATGGCTACACCTTC
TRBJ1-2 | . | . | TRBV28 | CASSSRGVHSYGYTF | TGTGCCAGCAGCAGCCGGGGGGTTCATAGCTATGGCTACACCTTC
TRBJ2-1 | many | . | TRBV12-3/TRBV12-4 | CASSLIREQAYEQFF | TGTGCCAGCAGTTTGATTAGGGAGCAAGCCTACGAGCAGTTCTTC
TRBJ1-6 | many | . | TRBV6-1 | CASNLAGNSPLHF | TGTGCCAGCAACCTCGCAGGGAATTCACCCCTCCACTTT
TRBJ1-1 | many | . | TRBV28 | CASIDRMNTEAFF | TGTGCCAGCATCGACAGGATGAACACTGAAGCTTTCTTT
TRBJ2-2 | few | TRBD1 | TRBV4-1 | CASSQGTGFSGELFF | TGCGCCAGCAGCCAAGGGACAGGGTTTTCCGGGGAGCTGTTTTTT